This section outlines one T cell receptor beta chain sequence together with its context. Antigen: not known. Each TCR beta library was made by quantitative 5'-RACE that incorporated molecular barcodes. MiXCR, run by TCRdb on the 5' RACE reads, gives a single entry per CDR3 protein. The top ten clones hold 20% to 25% of a sample with a few hundred thousand distinct CDR3 sequences, about 10% of them seen once. This sample is drawn from a study of CD8 T cells in ankylosing spondylitis. Deletions cut 1 base from V and 1 base from J, with 4 bases between. The CDR3 contains 13 residues. Germline CDR1 is MNHEY and CDR2 is SVGAGI. Study results and limitations: One TCR beta motif, made up of eight or nine highly homologous variants, appeared characteristic of ankylosing spondylitis blood. Earlier reports found some motif variants in synovial fluid and blood in reactive arthritis. Matched synovial fluid from ankylosing spondylitis patients was reported to be enriched for disease-linked clones.

Sequencing used blood, either unsorted or a sorted T cell fraction (not recorded which). This chain links TRBV6-5 with TRBJ2-5, with D unclear. The receptor was isolated from a male donor with ankylosing spondylitis or in good health (not recorded which). CDR3: CASSYFSQETQYF. The CDR3 nucleotides read TGTGCCAGCAGTTACTTCAGCCAAGAGACCCAGTACTTC.